One sample yielded the 25 T cell receptor beta chains listed below, sequenced in a study of T cells in Graves' hyperthyroidism and ophthalmopathy. It was RNA transcripts that yielded the amplified TCR beta CDR3 regions. Initially, a first-round RT-PCR of the TCR CDR3 employed the HTBI primer set. One entry per CDR3 protein results from TCRdb running MiXCR on the multiplex PCR reads. The table shows more than 500,000 distinct CDR3 sequences, with under 20% occurring only once. The sample taken for sequencing was blood. These receptors all come from a woman under 40 with Graves' hyperthyroidism.

V is TRBV11-2 and J is TRBJ2-1; 12 nucleotides align to TRBD2. Unmatched junction bases numbered 4, after V lost 3 bases and J lost 7 bases. Germline V gene data show CDR1 as SGHAT and CDR2 as FQNNGV. The CDR3 extends over 15 amino acids. In DNA form, the CDR3 reads TGTGCCAGCAGCTTTACTAGCGGGAGGATAAATGAGCAGTTCTTC. Encoded protein: CASSFTSGRINEQFF.

The chain combines TRBV6-1 with TRBJ2-3, with D possibly matching TRBD2 (6 bases). CDR1 is MNHNS, CDR2 SASEGT, per germline. The V end lost 4 bases, the J end lost 3 bases, and 14 bases lay between the germline ends. The CDR3 is 15 amino acids. The CDR3 DNA is TGTGCCAGCAGTGCCGGGGGAAGACCGACAGATACGCAGTATTTT. It translates to CASSAGGRPTDTQYF.

This clonotype was observed at least ten times. The gene calls are TRBV27 and TRBJ2-7, with 8 bases aligning to TRBD2. CDR1 MNHEY and CDR2 SMNVEV come from the germline V gene (reference sequence). The CDR3 contains 14 residues. The ends lost 7 bases at V and 2 bases at J; junction bases unmatched: 7. The CDR3 reads CASIGREDPYEQYF. CDR3 in DNA: TGTGCCAGCATAGGGCGGGAGGATCCCTACGAGCAGTACTTC.

This rearrangement joins TRBV3-1 to TRBJ1-1, with D uncertain. CDR3 length equals 13 residues. Trimming pared 9 bases from V and 0 bases from J, leaving 11 bases between. Germline V lookup: CDR1 LGHDT, CDR2 YNNKEL (reference sequence). The CDR3 bases are TGTGCCAGGATAGGGAGGATGAACACTGAAGCTTTCTTT. It yields the protein CARIGRMNTEAFF.

CDR3 sequence reads: CSARFGGGRYGYTF. In DNA, the CDR3 is TGCAGTGCTAGATTTGGAGGGGGCCGCTATGGCTACACCTTC. This chain connects TRBV20-1 to TRBJ1-2, with 7 bases that match TRBD1. The CDR3 sequence is 14 residues long. The J segment lost 4 bases and the V segment lost 2 bases, leaving 7 bases of the junction unmatched. From germline, CDR1 is DFQATT and CDR2 SNEGSKA (reference sequence).

Ten or more counts support this clonotype. The chain recombines TRBV20-1 with TRBJ2-3; D is possibly TRBD2 (7 bases). Deletions cut 1 base from V and 5 bases from J, with 16 bases between. The CDR3 contains 15 residues. Germline V lookup: CDR1 DFQATT, CDR2 SNEGSKA (reference sequence). The CDR3 loop is CSARASRGGGDTQYF. The CDR3 DNA sequence: TGCAGTGCTAGAGCCTCGAGGGGAGGGGGAGATACGCAGTATTTT.

This clonotype occurred a few times. CDR3 residues: CASSASGNYNEQFF. The CDR3 coding sequence is TGTGCCAGTAGCGCTAGCGGTAATTACAATGAGCAGTTCTTC. V is TRBV27 and J is TRBJ2-1; TRBD2 matches at 7 bases. This CDR3 is built from 14 residues. J was trimmed by 4 bases and V by 9 bases; bases with no gene match: 9. The germline gives CDR1 MNHEY, CDR2 SMNVEV (reference sequence).

This clonotype was recorded many times. The chain links TRBV3-1 to TRBJ2-1; D remains ambiguous. Between the trimmed V and J ends, which lost 4 bases and 7 bases, there was a span of 8 bases. The CDR3 runs 12 residues. CDR1 and CDR2 from the germline V gene are LGHDT and YNNKEL (reference sequence). CDR3 coding DNA: TGTGCCAGCAGCCTGGCTAGGAATGAGCAGTTCTTC. Translation gives CASSLARNEQFF.

Many counts were recorded for this clonotype. V is TRBV7-9 and J is TRBJ2-1; D is uncertain. Trimming left V 5 bases short and J 10 bases short, with 15 bases between. CDR1 is SEHNR, CDR2 FQNEAQ, per germline (reference sequence). The CDR3 has 13 residues. The CDR3 DNA reads as TGTGCCAGCAGCCCCTTCCAGCTAAACGAGCAGTTCTTC. Translated, it gives CASSPFQLNEQFF. The full variable domain, its missing parts supplied by reference TRBV7-9 and TRBJ2-1, is DTGVSQNPRHKITKRGQNVTFRCDPISEHNRLYWYRQTLGQGPEFLTYFQNEAQLEKSRLLSDRFSAERPKGSFSTLEIQRTEQGDSAMYLCASSPFQLNEQFFGPGTRLTVL.

This clonotype was seen once. Written as DNA, the CDR3 is TGCAGTGCACGAATGAACACTGAAGCTTTCTTT. Protein product: CSARMNTEAFF. The genes are TRBV20-1 and TRBJ1-1; D gene unclear. The CDR3 covers 11 residues. Trimming stripped 6 bases from V and 0 bases from J, with 5 bases between. The germline V gene encodes CDR1 DFQATT and CDR2 SNEGSKA (reference sequence).

This clonotype has at least ten counts. The V call is TRBV5-1, the J call TRBJ2-1, with D possibly being TRBD1 (6 bases). Germline CDR1 reads SGHRS; CDR2 reads YFSETQ. This CDR3 has 13 amino acids. Trimming shortened V by 5 bases and J by 7 bases, and 13 bases separated the two germline ends. The CDR3 region has the DNA TGCGCCAGCAGAGTACAGGGTGGAAATGAGCAGTTCTTC. It translates to CASRVQGGNEQFF.

This clonotype was counted at least ten times. This CDR3 is CASSFRAGDYNEQFF. The CDR3 coding sequence is TGTGCCAGCAGTTTCCGAGCGGGGGACTACAATGAGCAGTTCTTC. The genes are TRBV27 and TRBJ2-1, with 8 bases matching TRBD2. With 3 bases clipped from V and 3 bases from J, the junction kept 4 bases outside the gene matches. In germline, CDR1 is MNHEY, CDR2 SMNVEV (reference sequence). The CDR3 consists of 15 residues.

This clonotype was seen repeatedly, ten times or more. V usage is TRBV13 and J usage is TRBJ2-5; 9 positions match TRBD2. CDR3 length: 18 residues. The germline gives CDR1 PRHDT, CDR2 FYEKMQ (reference sequence). V lost 5 bases and J lost 4; bases outside the gene matches: 17. In nucleotides, the CDR3 is TGTGCCAGCAGCCCAGAGGGCGGCAAGCGGGAGGATAGAGAGACCCAGTACTTC. This gives the protein CASSPEGGKREDRETQYF.

The chain combines TRBV4-3 with TRBJ2-2, with TRBD1 matching over 12 bases. From germline, CDR1 is LGHNA and CDR2 YSLEER. V shed 3 bases, J shed 7 bases, and the junction held 3 bases outside the gene matches. The CDR3 spans 15 residues. For the CDR3, the DNA is TGCGCCAGCAGCCAGGGACAGGGGGCCTTCGGGGAGCTGTTTTTT. Translated, it gives CASSQGQGAFGELFF.

This clonotype was recorded many times. V gene TRBV27 combines with J gene TRBJ1-2, with D uncertain. Germline V CDR1 and CDR2: MNHEY, SMNVEV (reference sequence). V lost 2 bases and J lost 2, with 6 bases in between. The CDR3 is 13 amino acids. CDR3 nucleotide sequence: TGTGCCAGCAGTTTAGCGCAGAACTATGGCTACACCTTC. Translating it yields CASSLAQNYGYTF.

This clonotype has at least ten counts. This CDR3 is CASSTRTGQPNYYEQYF. Written as DNA, the CDR3 is TGTGCCAGCAGTACCCGGACCGGACAGCCTAACTACTACGAGCAGTACTTC. The chain combines TRBV28 with TRBJ2-7, with D possibly TRBD1 on 6 matching bases. There are 17 residues in the CDR3. The germline V gene encodes CDR1 MDHEN and CDR2 SYDVKM. V was cut by 5 bases and J by 3 bases, with 23 bases left in between.

This clonotype was observed many times. The J gene is TRBJ2-1, the V gene TRBV11-2; 7 bases map to TRBD1. CDR1 and CDR2 (germline): SGHAT, FQNNGV. The length of the CDR3 is 14 residues. Losses at the gene ends were 1 base for V and 7 bases for J; bases not matched to a gene: 4. The CDR3 DNA is TGTGCCAGCAGCTTAGTCGACAGGGCAAATGAGCAGTTCTTC. Protein product: CASSLVDRANEQFF.

This clonotype was observed at least ten times. This chain connects TRBV29-1 to TRBJ2-1; TRBD2 matches at 9 bases. J was trimmed by 0 bases and V by 1 base; bases with no gene match: 7. CDR3 length equals 17 residues. CDR1 and CDR2 (germline): SQVTM, ANQGSEA. CDR3 DNA: TGCAGCGTTGAAGGAGGAGGCGGGAGGGCCTCCTACAATGAGCAGTTCTTC. Translated: CSVEGGGGRASYNEQFF.

The V gene is TRBV6-5, the J gene TRBJ1-1; D might be TRBD1 (5 bases). Per the germline V gene, CDR1 is MNHEY and CDR2 is SVGAGI. V lost 0 bases to trimming and J lost 1 base, with 12 bases between them. The CDR3 runs 16 residues. The CDR3, as DNA: TGTGCCAGCAGTTACTCTCAGGGCGCACCGAACACTGAAGCTTTCTTT. This translates into CASSYSQGAPNTEAFF.

In this sample, this clonotype turned up many times. V is TRBV4-1 and J is TRBJ1-1; the D is unclear. This CDR3 has 12 residues. V dropped 0 bases and J dropped 12 bases, with 11 bases sitting between them. Germline CDR1 reads MGHRA; CDR2 reads YSYEKL. The CDR3 sequence is CASSQDTWSSFF. Written as DNA, the CDR3 is TGCGCCAGCAGCCAAGACACCTGGAGCTCTTTCTTT.

The chain has TRBV20-1 and TRBJ2-1; 10 bases fit TRBD2. Unmatched junction bases numbered 6, after V lost 2 bases and J lost 8 bases. Germline V gene sequence: CDR1 DFQATT, CDR2 SNEGSKA (reference sequence). The CDR3 covers 14 residues. CDR3 residues: CSARPSGRGYEQFF. The CDR3, as DNA: TGCAGTGCTAGACCCAGCGGGAGGGGGTATGAGCAGTTCTTC.

This clonotype was counted ten times or more. The chain is built from TRBV2 and TRBJ2-7, with TRBD2 matching 9 bases. Germline V gene sequence: CDR1 SNHLY, CDR2 FYNNEI. The V gene end was trimmed by 5 bases and the J gene end by 5 bases; junction bases not matched to a gene: 10. The CDR3 length is 15 residues. The CDR3 DNA reads as TGTGCCAGCAGTCCTCGTAGCGGGAGCTTAGACGAGCAGTACTTC. The encoded protein is CASSPRSGSLDEQYF.

Comment on this clonotype: A much larger clone sits a single nucleotide away, making a read error possible. CDR3 sequence (DNA): TGTGCCACCAGTGACAGTACCTACGAGCAGTTCTTC. This gives the protein CATSDSTYEQFF. This sequence joins TRBV24-1 and TRBJ2-7; the D is unclear. The closer fit of TRBJ2-1 to the DNA end suggests the J call may be wrong. This CDR3 contains 12 residues. The germline V gene encodes CDR1 KGHDR and CDR2 SFDVKD.

This clonotype was counted ten times or more. The rearrangement uses TRBV5-4 and TRBJ2-1, with TRBD2 matching 7 bases. CDR1 is SGHNT, CDR2 YYREEE, per germline (reference sequence). CDR3 size: 13 residues. V shed 4 bases and J 9 bases; nucleotides not matched to a gene: 7. CDR3: CASSLTSATEQFF. CDR3 in DNA: TGTGCCAGCAGCCTAACTAGCGCTACTGAGCAGTTCTTC.

The table lists this clonotype with many counts. V is TRBV30 and J is TRBJ2-1; possibly TRBD2 for D (7 bases). This CDR3 is built from 14 residues. V dropped 5 bases and J dropped 2 bases, with 13 bases sitting between them. From germline, CDR1 is GTSNPN and CDR2 SVGIG (reference sequence). This CDR3 is CAWGGLAAYNEQFF. The CDR3 DNA sequence: TGTGCCTGGGGGGGGCTAGCGGCCTACAATGAGCAGTTCTTC.